These T cell receptor beta chains were read from a single sample in a study of CD8+CD57+ T cells in acquired aplastic anemia. Using its own MiXCR run on the reads, TCRdb lists one record per CDR3 protein. The table records 200,000 to 300,000 distinct CDR3 sequences, around 82% of them present only once. Sequencing was performed on sorted CD4+, CD8+, or CD8+CD57+ T cells (not recorded which) from PBMCs. The receptors were sampled from a human donor with aplastic anemia. CDR3s include the opening cysteine and the closing phenylalanine or tryptophan.

CDR3aa	v_gene	j_gene
CASSPRSIYNEQFF	TRBV2	TRBJ2-1
CASSLAGSYGANAQHF	TRBV7-9	TRBJ1-5
CASSVASDTQNLQFF	TRBV9	TRBJ2-1
CASRGGSNEQFF	TRBV19	TRBJ2-1
CASSKVGYGYTF	TRBV19	TRBJ1-2
CASSESGDNGELFF	TRBV2	TRBJ2-2
CANDVATDQETQYF	TRBV7-3	TRBJ2-5
CASSWGGDRDTQYF	TRBV11-3	TRBJ2-3
CATSDKKTGDYGYTF	TRBV24-1	TRBJ1-2
CASSAGPTDAQYF	TRBV7-8	TRBJ2-3
CASSLAGNNSPLHNEQFF	TRBV7-9	TRBJ2-1
CASSAGGLDKQYF	TRBV2	TRBJ2-3
CVSRCQRSGGSDEQFF	TRBV12-3/TRBV12-4	TRBJ2-1
CASSLAGGPETHYLTF	TRBV7-8	TRBJ2-6
CASSGAVGTTEDYF	TRBV9	TRBJ2-3
CASSLSPEDTQYF	TRBV11-3	TRBJ2-3
CASGLASADTQYF	TRBV5-4	TRBJ2-3
CAISEGSNQPQHF	TRBV10-3	TRBJ1-5
CASGQGRNSPLHF	TRBV2	TRBJ1-6
CASSIASGGQRSPLHF	TRBV19	TRBJ1-6
CASSLSSYNSPLQFF	TRBV7-9	TRBJ2-1
CASSNNSGDTQYFFF	TRBV7-9	TRBJ2-2
CASSLGAGTQTHYF	TRBV9	TRBJ2-5
CASSSGGAGGQLYF	TRBV7-8	TRBJ2-3
CAISEGQGASYEQYF	TRBV10-3	TRBJ2-7
CASSGETTGVQYF	TRBV7-4	TRBJ2-7
CASSMGASEGTQYF	TRBV7-3	TRBJ2-5